This TCR beta chain was observed in a study of blood T cell repertoires in COVID-19. The overall study: The study drew acute and convalescent COVID-19 samples from the United States, Italy and Spain.

CDR1 MGHRA and CDR2 YSYEKL come from the germline V gene. The trim removed 1 base at V and 0 bases at J, leaving 3 bases unmatched. The CDR3 runs 16 residues. The protocol was immunoSEQ multiplex PCR, while the TCRdb copy is restricted to in-frame clones and leaves out a portion. The data contain some 670,000 clones, around 89% of them singletons. The specimen sequenced was peripheral blood. The rearrangement links TRBV4-1 to TRBJ1-5; 7 bases fit TRBD1. The TCR comes from a woman between 18 and 30 years old with acute or convalescent COVID-19. The CDR3 protein is CASSQAGTDSNQPQHF. The CDR3 DNA is TGCGCCAGCAGCCAAGCCGGGACAGATAGCAATCAGCCCCAGCATTTT.